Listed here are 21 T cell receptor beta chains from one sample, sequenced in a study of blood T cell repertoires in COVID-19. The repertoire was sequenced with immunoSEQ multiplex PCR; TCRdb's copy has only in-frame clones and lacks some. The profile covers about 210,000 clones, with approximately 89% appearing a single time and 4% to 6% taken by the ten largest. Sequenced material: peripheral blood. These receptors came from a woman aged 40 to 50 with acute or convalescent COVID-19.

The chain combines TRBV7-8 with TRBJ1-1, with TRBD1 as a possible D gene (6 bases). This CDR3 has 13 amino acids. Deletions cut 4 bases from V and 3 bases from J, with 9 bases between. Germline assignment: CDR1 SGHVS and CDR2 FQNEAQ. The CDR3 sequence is CASSSNRDTEAFF. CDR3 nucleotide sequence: TGTGCCAGCAGCTCTAACAGGGACACTGAAGCTTTCTTT. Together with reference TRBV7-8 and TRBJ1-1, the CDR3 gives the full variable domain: GAGVSQSPRYKVAKRGQDVALRCDPISGHVSLFWYQQALGQGPEFLTYFQNEAQLDKSGLPSDRFFAERPEGSVSTLKIQRTQQEDSAVYLCASSSNRDTEAFFGQGTRLTVV.

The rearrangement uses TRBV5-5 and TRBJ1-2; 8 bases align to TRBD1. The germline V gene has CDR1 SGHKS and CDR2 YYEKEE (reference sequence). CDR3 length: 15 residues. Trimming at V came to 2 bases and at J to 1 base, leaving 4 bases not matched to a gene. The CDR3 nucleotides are TGTGCCAGCAGCTTTCTGGGACAGGATAACTATGGCTACACCTTC. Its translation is CASSFLGQDNYGYTF. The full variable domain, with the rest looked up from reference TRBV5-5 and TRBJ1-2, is DAGVTQSPTHLIKTRGQQVTLRCSPISGHKSVSWYQQVLGQGPQFIFQYYEKEERGRGNFPDRFSARQFPNYSSELNVNALLLGDSALYLCASSFLGQDNYGYTFGSGTRLTVV.

The CDR3 sequence is CASSGGTGLSNSPLHF. The CDR3 bases are TGTGCCAGCAGTGGGGGGACAGGGCTTTCTAATTCACCCCTCCACTTT. The V call is TRBV6-1, the J call TRBJ1-6; 9 positions match TRBD1. CDR3 size: 16 residues. Germline values: CDR1 MNHNS, CDR2 SASEGT. V gave up 4 bases and J gave up 6 bases; unmatched junction bases: 7.

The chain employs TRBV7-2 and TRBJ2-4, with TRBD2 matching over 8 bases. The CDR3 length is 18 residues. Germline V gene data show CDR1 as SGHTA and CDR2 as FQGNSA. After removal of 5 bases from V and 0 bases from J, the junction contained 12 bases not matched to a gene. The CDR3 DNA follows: TGTGCCAGCAGCCTCTTCAGGCGGGGGGAGGGAGCCAAAAACATTCAGTACTTC. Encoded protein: CASSLFRRGEGAKNIQYF.

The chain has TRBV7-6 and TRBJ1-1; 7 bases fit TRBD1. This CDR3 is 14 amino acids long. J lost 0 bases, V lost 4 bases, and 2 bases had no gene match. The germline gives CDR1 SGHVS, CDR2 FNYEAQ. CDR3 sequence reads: CASSSDRMNTEAFF. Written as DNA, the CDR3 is TGTGCCAGCAGCTCGGACAGGATGAACACTGAAGCTTTCTTT. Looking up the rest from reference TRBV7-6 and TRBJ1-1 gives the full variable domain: GAGVSQSPRYKVTKRGQDVALRCDPISGHVSLYWYRQALGQGPEFLTYFNYEAQQDKSGLPNDRFSAERPEGSISTLTIQRTEQRDSAMYRCASSSDRMNTEAFFGQGTRLTVV.

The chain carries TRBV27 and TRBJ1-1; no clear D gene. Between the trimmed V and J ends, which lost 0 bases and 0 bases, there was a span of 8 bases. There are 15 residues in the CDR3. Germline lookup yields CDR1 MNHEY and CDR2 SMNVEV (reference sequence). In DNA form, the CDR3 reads TGTGCCAGCAGTTTATCGCCAGTCCTGAACACTGAAGCTTTCTTT. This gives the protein CASSLSPVLNTEAFF.

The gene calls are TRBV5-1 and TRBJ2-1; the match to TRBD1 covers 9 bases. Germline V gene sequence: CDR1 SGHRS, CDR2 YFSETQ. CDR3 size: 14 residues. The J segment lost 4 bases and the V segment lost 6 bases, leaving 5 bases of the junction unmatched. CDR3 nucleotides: TGCGCCAGCACCGCCGGGACAGGGTACAATGAGCAGTTCTTC. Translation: CASTAGTGYNEQFF.

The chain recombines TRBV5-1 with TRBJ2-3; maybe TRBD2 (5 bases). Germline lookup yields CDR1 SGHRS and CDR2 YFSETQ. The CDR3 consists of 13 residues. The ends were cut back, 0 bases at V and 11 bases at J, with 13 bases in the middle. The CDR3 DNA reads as TGCGCCAGCAGCTTGGGATTGGAGGACTTGCAGTATTTT. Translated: CASSLGLEDLQYF. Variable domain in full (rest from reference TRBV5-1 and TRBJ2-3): KAGVTQTPRYLIKTRGQQVTLSCSPISGHRSVSWYQQTPGQGLQFLFEYFSETQRNKGNFPGRFSGRQFSNSRSEMNVSTLELGDSALYLCASSLGLEDLQYFGPGTRLTVL.

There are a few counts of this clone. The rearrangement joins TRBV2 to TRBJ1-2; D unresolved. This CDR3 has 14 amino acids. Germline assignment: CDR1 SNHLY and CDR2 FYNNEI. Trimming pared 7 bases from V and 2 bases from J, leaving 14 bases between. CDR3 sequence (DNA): TGTGCCAGCAATGAGGCAGGACTAAACTATGGCTACACCTTC. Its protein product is CASNEAGLNYGYTF.

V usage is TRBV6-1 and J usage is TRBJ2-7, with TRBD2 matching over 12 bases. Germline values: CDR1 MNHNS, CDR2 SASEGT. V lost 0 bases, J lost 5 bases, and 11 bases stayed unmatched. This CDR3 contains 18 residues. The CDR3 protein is CASSEALRGLAGLHEQYV. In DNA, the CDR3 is TGTGCCAGCAGTGAAGCGCTTAGAGGACTAGCGGGGTTACACGAGCAGTACGTC.

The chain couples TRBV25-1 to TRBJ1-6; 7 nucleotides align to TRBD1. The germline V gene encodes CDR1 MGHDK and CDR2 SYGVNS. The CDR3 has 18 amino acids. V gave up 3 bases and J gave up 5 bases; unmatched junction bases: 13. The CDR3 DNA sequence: TGTGCCAGCAGTGACCTCCCGGGACAGATAGGGGATAATTCACCCCTCCACTTT. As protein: CASSDLPGQIGDNSPLHF.

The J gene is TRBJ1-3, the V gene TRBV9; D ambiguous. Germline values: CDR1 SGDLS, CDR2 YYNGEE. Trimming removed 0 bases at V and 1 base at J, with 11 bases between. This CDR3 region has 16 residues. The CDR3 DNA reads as TGTGCCAGCAGCGTAGATGAAGTTCGGTCTGGAAACACCATATATTTT. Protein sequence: CASSVDEVRSGNTIYF.

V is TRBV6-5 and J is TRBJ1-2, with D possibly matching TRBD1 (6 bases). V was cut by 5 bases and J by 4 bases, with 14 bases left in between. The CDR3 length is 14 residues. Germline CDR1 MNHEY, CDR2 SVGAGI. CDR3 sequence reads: CASSIPGQSYGYTF. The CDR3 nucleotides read TGTGCCAGCAGTATTCCGGGACAAAGCTATGGCTACACCTTC.

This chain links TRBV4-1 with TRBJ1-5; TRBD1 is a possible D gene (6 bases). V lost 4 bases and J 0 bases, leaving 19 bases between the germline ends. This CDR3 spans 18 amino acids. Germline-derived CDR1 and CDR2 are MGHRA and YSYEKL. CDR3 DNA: TGCGCCAGCAGCCCCACTAAACCTACAGGGATTAGCAATCAGCCCCAGCATTTT. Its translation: CASSPTKPTGISNQPQHF.

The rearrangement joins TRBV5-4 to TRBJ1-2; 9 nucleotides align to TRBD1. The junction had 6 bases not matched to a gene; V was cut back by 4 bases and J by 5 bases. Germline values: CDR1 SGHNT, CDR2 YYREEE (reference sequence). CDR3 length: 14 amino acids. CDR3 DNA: TGTGCCAGCAGCGCCCTGACAGGGGGTTATGGCTACACCTTC. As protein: CASSALTGGYGYTF. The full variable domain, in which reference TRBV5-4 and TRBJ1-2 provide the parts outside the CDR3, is ETGVTQSPTHLIKTRGQQVTLRCSSQSGHNTVSWYQQALGQGPQFIFQYYREEENGRGNFPPRFSGLQFPNYSSELNVNALELDDSALYLCASSALTGGYGYTFGSGTRLTVV.

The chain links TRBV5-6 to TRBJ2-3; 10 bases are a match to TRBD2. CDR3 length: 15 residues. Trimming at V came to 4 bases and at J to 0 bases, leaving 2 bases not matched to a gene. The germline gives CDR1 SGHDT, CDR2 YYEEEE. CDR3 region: CASSPSGGSTDTQYF. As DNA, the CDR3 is TGTGCCAGCAGCCCTAGCGGGGGCAGCACAGATACGCAGTATTTT. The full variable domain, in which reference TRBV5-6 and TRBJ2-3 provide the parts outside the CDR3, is DAGVTQSPTHLIKTRGQQVTLRCSPKSGHDTVSWYQQALGQGPQFIFQYYEEEERQRGNFPDRFSGHQFPNYSSELNVNALLLGDSALYLCASSPSGGSTDTQYFGPGTRLTVL.

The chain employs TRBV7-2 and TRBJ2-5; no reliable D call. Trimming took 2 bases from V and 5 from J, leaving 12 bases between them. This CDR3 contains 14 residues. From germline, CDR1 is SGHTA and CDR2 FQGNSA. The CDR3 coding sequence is TGTGCCAGCAGCTTATTTGCGGCGTCGGAGACCCAGTACTTC. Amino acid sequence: CASSLFAASETQYF.

The CDR3 here is CASSLGTGIDSNQPQHF. DNA for the CDR3: TGTGCCAGCAGCCTGGGGACAGGGATCGATAGCAATCAGCCCCAGCATTTT. This rearrangement joins TRBV7-9 to TRBJ1-5; 9 positions match TRBD1. This CDR3 has 17 amino acids. The J segment lost 0 bases and the V segment lost 5 bases, leaving 8 bases of the junction unmatched. Germline V gives CDR1 SEHNR, CDR2 FQNEAQ (reference sequence). Together with reference TRBV7-9 and TRBJ1-5, the CDR3 gives the full variable domain: DTGVSQNPRHKITKRGQNVTFRCDPISEHNRLYWYRQTLGQGPEFLTYFQNEAQLEKSRLLSDRFSAERPKGSFSTLEIQRTEQGDSAMYLCASSLGTGIDSNQPQHFGDGTRLSIL.

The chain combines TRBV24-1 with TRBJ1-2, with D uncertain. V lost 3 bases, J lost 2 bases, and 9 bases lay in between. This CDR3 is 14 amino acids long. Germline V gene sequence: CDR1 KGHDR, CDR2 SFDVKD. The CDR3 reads CATSDDDKNYGYTF. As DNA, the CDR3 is TGTGCCACCAGTGATGATGACAAGAACTATGGCTACACCTTC.

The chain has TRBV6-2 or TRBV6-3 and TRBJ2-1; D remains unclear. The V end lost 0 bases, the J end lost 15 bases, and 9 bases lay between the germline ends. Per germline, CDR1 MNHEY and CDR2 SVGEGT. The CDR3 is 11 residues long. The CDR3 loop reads CASSYSSIRFF. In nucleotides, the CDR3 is TGTGCCAGCAGTTACTCTAGTATTCGGTTCTTC.

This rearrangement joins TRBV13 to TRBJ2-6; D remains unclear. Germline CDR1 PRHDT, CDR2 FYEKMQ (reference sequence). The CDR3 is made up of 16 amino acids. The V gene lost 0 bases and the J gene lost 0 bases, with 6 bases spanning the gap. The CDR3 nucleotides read TGTGCCAGCAGCTTAGGTTCCTCCTCTGGGGCCAACGTCCTGACTTTC. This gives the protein CASSLGSSSGANVLTF.